The entry below describes one T cell receptor (beta chain). Antigen specificity is unknown. Primers: 60 Vbeta forward and 13 Jbeta reverse. Profiling relied on immunoSEQ multiplex PCR, and the TCRdb table lists in-frame clones only, not all of them. The sample lists some 150,000 clones; roughly four fifths were seen once. Germline CDR1 and CDR2: LNHDA and SQIVND (reference sequence). This CDR3 is built from 17 residues. The J segment lost 0 bases and the V segment lost 5 bases, leaving 6 bases of the junction unmatched. The entry originates in a study of cytomegalovirus exposure and HLA in healthy donors. Study-wide results and caveats: A list of roughly 160 TCR beta chains associated with cytomegalovirus was given.

The sequenced sample consisted of PBMCs. The chain combines TRBV19 with TRBJ2-6, with 8 bases lining up with TRBD1. The sequence came from a man aged 25-45 years in good health and CMV-seronegative. The CDR3 region is CASSPRDRSSGANVLTF. CDR3 DNA sequence: TGTGCCAGTAGTCCCCGGGACAGGAGCTCTGGGGCCAACGTCCTGACTTTC.